These 16 T cell receptor beta chains share one sample of origin, sequenced in a study of T cell responses to AZD1222 COVID-19 vaccine. The assay was immunoSEQ multiplex PCR, and TCRdb's table has in-frame clones only and misses some. This table holds 80,000 to 100,000 clones, just under 90% found once. Material: peripheral blood, obtained on day 0 of MenACWY control vaccination. The source of these receptors is an adult in good health.

The chain links TRBV3-1 (or the pseudogene TRBV3-2) to TRBJ2-3; tentative D call: TRBD2 (6 bases). Germline lookup yields CDR1 LGHDT and CDR2 YNNKEL (reference sequence). The CDR3 runs to 15 residues. Trimming removed 1 base from V and 2 bases from J, with 10 bases in between. The CDR3 sequence: CASSQVRDFTDTQYF. The CDR3 bases are TGTGCCAGCAGCCAAGTCCGGGACTTCACAGATACGCAGTATTTT.

The rearrangement uses TRBV5-6 and TRBJ1-5; no clear D gene. CDR1 and CDR2 from the germline V gene are SGHDT and YYEEEE. V was cut by 0 bases and J by 9 bases, with 7 bases left in between. CDR3 length: 12 residues. CDR3 bases: TGTGCCAGCAGCTTGGCCTACGGGCCCCAGCATTTT. Translating gives CASSLAYGPQHF. The full variable domain, completed using reference TRBV5-6 and TRBJ1-5, is DAGVTQSPTHLIKTRGQQVTLRCSPKSGHDTVSWYQQALGQGPQFIFQYYEEEERQRGNFPDRFSGHQFPNYSSELNVNALLLGDSALYLCASSLAYGPQHFGDGTRLSIL.

The table lists this clone with a count of one. V is TRBV9 and J is TRBJ2-3; possibly TRBD1 for D (6 bases). Germline loops: CDR1 SGDLS, CDR2 YYNGEE. The V and J ends lost 3 bases and 3 bases respectively, with 14 bases between them. This CDR3 spans 15 amino acids. Here the CDR3 reads CASSARQDWTDTQYF. The CDR3 DNA follows: TGTGCCAGCAGCGCCCGACAGGATTGGACAGATACGCAGTATTTT.

The rearrangement links TRBV7-2 to TRBJ2-3, with 8 positions matching TRBD2. V lost 4 bases, J lost 6 bases, and 12 bases stayed unmatched. The CDR3 extends over 16 amino acids. Germline V lookup: CDR1 SGHTA, CDR2 FQGNSA. CDR3: CASSSTPVRGADTQYF. For the CDR3, the DNA is TGTGCCAGCAGCTCAACCCCCGTGCGGGGGGCGGATACGCAGTATTTT.

The chain employs TRBV11-2 and TRBJ1-1; possible D gene TRBD1, 6 bases. Trimming removed 2 bases from V and 4 bases from J, with 11 bases in between. Germline values: CDR1 SGHAT, CDR2 FQNNGV. The CDR3 consists of 14 residues. The chain's CDR3 is CASSLSTGSTEAFF. For the CDR3, the DNA is TGTGCCAGCAGCTTATCCACAGGGAGCACTGAAGCTTTCTTT.

The V and J genes are TRBV6-2 or TRBV6-3 and TRBJ1-1; TRBD1 aligns across 8 bases. CDR1 and CDR2 (germline): MNHEY, SVGEGT. V lost 3 bases and J lost 3; bases outside the gene matches: 6. The CDR3 covers 15 residues. CDR3 residues: CASSYILQGDTEAFF. The CDR3, as DNA: TGTGCCAGCAGTTATATTTTACAGGGGGACACTGAAGCTTTCTTT.

A single count supports this clone. This sequence joins TRBV30 and TRBJ2-1, with 9 bases fitting TRBD2. The germline CDR1 and CDR2 sequences are GTSNPN and SVGIG (reference sequence). V lost 2 bases to trimming and J lost 6 bases; unmatched junction nucleotides: 11. The CDR3 covers 16 residues. The CDR3 DNA is TGTGCCTGGAGTAATGTCAGGCTAGCGGGGCCCAATGAGCAGTTCTTC. Protein: CAWSNVRLAGPNEQFF.

This chain uses TRBV6-2 or TRBV6-3 with TRBJ1-1; D possibly corresponds to TRBD1 (5 bases). The CDR3 totals 16 residues. The germline V gene encodes CDR1 MNHEY and CDR2 SVGEGT. Deletions cut 2 bases from V and 4 bases from J, with 17 bases between. The CDR3 coding sequence is TGTGCCAGCAGTTACGGCTTCCGGGGGGTCGGCACTGAAGCTTTCTTT. Its protein is CASSYGFRGVGTEAFF.

The chain has TRBV12-5 and TRBJ2-7, with D unclear. The CDR3 spans 13 residues. Germline V gene sequence: CDR1 LGHNT, CDR2 FRNRAP. V lost 2 bases, J lost 6 bases, and 11 bases lay in between. The CDR3 coding sequence is TGTGCTAGTGGTTTGAGTAGTACTGGCGAGCAGTACTTC. This sequence encodes CASGLSSTGEQYF.

The sample holds one count of this clone. Other DNA sequences from this sample encode an identical CDR3 as well. The chain is built from TRBV11-3 and TRBJ2-2; D assignment may be TRBD1 or TRBD2 (5 bases each). V was trimmed by 0 bases and J by 5 bases, leaving 19 bases between them. The CDR3 length is 18 residues. Germline CDR1 reads SGHNT; CDR2 reads YENEEA. CDR3 amino acids: CASSLDANSPGPTGELFF. The CDR3 nucleotides read TGTGCCAGCAGCTTAGATGCCAACTCCCCGGGACCGACCGGGGAGCTGTTTTTT.

This clone was counted once. The chain is built from TRBV30 and TRBJ1-5; D is unclear. This CDR3 is built from 14 residues. Between the trimmed V and J ends, which lost 3 bases and 7 bases, there was a span of 16 bases. CDR1 GTSNPN and CDR2 SVGIG come from the germline V gene (reference sequence). CDR3 coding DNA: TGTGCCTGGAGCCTCCCTGGGAGCCCCCAGCCCCAGCATTTT. Amino acids: CAWSLPGSPQPQHF. The variable domain in full, with the rest retrieved from reference TRBV30 and TRBJ1-5, is SQTIHQWPATLVQPVGSPLSLECTVEGTSNPNLYWYRQAAGRGLQLLFYSVGIGQISSEVPQNLSASRPQDRQFILSSKKLLLSDSGFYLCAWSLPGSPQPQHFGDGTRLSIL.

The genes are TRBV9 and TRBJ1-5; D unclear. The germline CDR1 and CDR2 sequences are SGDLS and YYNGEE. This CDR3 has 14 amino acids. Deletions cut 2 bases from V and 5 bases from J, with 11 bases between. As DNA, the CDR3 is TGTGCCAGCAGCGTCCACCAGGTCGATCAGCCCCAGCATTTT. Protein: CASSVHQVDQPQHF.

The rearrangement uses TRBV15 and TRBJ1-5, with a possible D match to TRBD1 (6 bases). Germline V gene sequence: CDR1 LNHNV, CDR2 YYDKDF (reference sequence). The CDR3 runs 15 residues. V lost 1 base, J lost 6 bases, and 13 bases lay in between. The CDR3 nucleotides are TGTGCCACCAGCAGAGCCCCTACAGGGAGTCAGCCCCAGCATTTT. Translated: CATSRAPTGSQPQHF. Full variable domain (remainder filled in from reference TRBV15 and TRBJ1-5): DAMVIQNPRYQVTQFGKPVTLSCSQTLNHNVMYWYQQKSSQAPKLLFHYYDKDFNNEADTPDNFQSRRPNTSFCFLDIRSPGLGDTAMYLCATSRAPTGSQPQHFGDGTRLSIL.

This chain uses TRBV5-6 with TRBJ2-7; 8 bases agree with TRBD1. Germline loops: CDR1 SGHDT, CDR2 YYEEEE. V lost 0 bases to trimming and J lost 3 bases; unmatched junction nucleotides: 5. This CDR3 has 15 amino acids. Here the CDR3 DNA reads TGTGCCAGCAGCTTGGCCTGGACAGGGAACTACGAGCAGTACTTC. As protein: CASSLAWTGNYEQYF.

The rearrangement uses TRBV30 and TRBJ2-1; unclear D gene. Between the trimmed V and J ends, which lost 2 bases and 7 bases, there was a span of 21 bases. The CDR3 has 16 amino acids. Germline V gene sequence: CDR1 GTSNPN, CDR2 SVGIG (reference sequence). CDR3 DNA sequence: TGTGCCTGGAGTCCCTTCGGCCGGACCCCGAGGAATGAGCAGTTCTTC. Amino acids: CAWSPFGRTPRNEQFF.

The chain carries TRBV3-1 (or the pseudogene TRBV3-2) and TRBJ1-2; TRBD1 is a possible D gene (6 bases). V was shortened by 1 base and J by 1 base, with 10 bases between the two germline ends. CDR3 length: 15 amino acids. Germline CDR1 LGHDT, CDR2 YNNKEL (reference sequence). The CDR3 loop is CASSQVRGRNYGYTF. The CDR3 DNA is TGTGCCAGCAGCCAAGTCAGGGGTCGTAACTATGGCTACACCTTC.